The T cell receptor beta chain described here comes from a study of shared clonotypes between healthy human individuals. The method was immunoSEQ multiplex PCR; TCRdb's version includes in-frame clones alone and lacks a portion of them. The sample consists of 300,000 to 400,000 clones, about nine tenths of them appearing once. This CDR3 is built from 16 residues. From germline, CDR1 is MGHRA and CDR2 YSYEKL. On this clone: The junction departs from germline at one end; a sequencing error may be responsible.

This receptor was taken from a man aged 18 to 30 in good health. V and J are TRBV4-1 and TRBJ1-5; no clear D gene. Sequenced: memory CD8+ T cells sorted from blood. Subset defined: CD45RO+ cells pooled with CCR7-negative TemRA cells. As DNA, the CDR3 is TGCGCCAGCAGCAAAGAACTGGGGATGGGCAATCAGCCCCAGCATTTT. This codes for CASSKELGMGNQPQHF.